The sample holds one count of the clone carrying this T cell receptor (beta chain). Antigen: not known. Naive CD45RA+ and memory CD45RA-negative subsets were split from CD4+ cells. Method: immunoSEQ multiplex PCR; TCRdb's copy keeps in-frame clones and lacks some. The profile covers around 2.5 million clones, with roughly 93% appearing a single time and 0.36% taken by the ten largest. The entry originates in a study of shared clonotypes between healthy human individuals. Whole-study findings and limits: It was the few donors that limited the genetic and exposure-history diversity represented.

The germline V gene has CDR1 SGHVS and CDR2 FNYEAQ. There are 16 residues in the CDR3. V trimming: 5 bases; J trimming: 4 bases; junction bases outside the gene matches: 8. The source material was naive CD4+ T cells from PBMCs. This sample's subset: CD45RA+ positively selected. This chain links TRBV7-6 with TRBJ2-5; TRBD2 matches 12 bases. The sequence was collected from a man aged 18 to 30 in good health. Some clones in this sample may be carry-over from other donors' samples. The CDR3 region has the DNA TGTGCCAGCAGCCCAATTACGGGACTAGCGGGAGAGACCCAGTACTTC. It translates to CASSPITGLAGETQYF.